A single T cell receptor (beta chain) is shown here with its context. Its matching antigen is unknown. This sample is part of a study of shared clonotypes between healthy human individuals. Study-level findings and limits: Depth of sequencing was expected to influence donor clonotype sharing.

The germline gives CDR1 DFQATT, CDR2 SNEGSKA (reference sequence). This CDR3 contains 11 residues. Generated by immunoSEQ multiplex PCR, the TCRdb table keeps only in-frame clones and is missing some. The repertoire includes about 490,000 clones, around 80% of them detected once, and about an eighth sits in the top ten. Sequencing was done on a sample of PBMCs. The clonotype originates from a woman aged 40 to 49 in good health. Some clones in this sample may be carry-over from other donors' samples. The rearrangement uses TRBV20-1 and TRBJ2-5, with D possibly matching TRBD2 (5 bases). The J call is in doubt because the DNA end fits TRBJ2-7 better. The CDR3 loop is CSASDFYEQYF. The CDR3 DNA is TGCAGTGCTTCGGACTTCTACGAGCAGTACTTC.